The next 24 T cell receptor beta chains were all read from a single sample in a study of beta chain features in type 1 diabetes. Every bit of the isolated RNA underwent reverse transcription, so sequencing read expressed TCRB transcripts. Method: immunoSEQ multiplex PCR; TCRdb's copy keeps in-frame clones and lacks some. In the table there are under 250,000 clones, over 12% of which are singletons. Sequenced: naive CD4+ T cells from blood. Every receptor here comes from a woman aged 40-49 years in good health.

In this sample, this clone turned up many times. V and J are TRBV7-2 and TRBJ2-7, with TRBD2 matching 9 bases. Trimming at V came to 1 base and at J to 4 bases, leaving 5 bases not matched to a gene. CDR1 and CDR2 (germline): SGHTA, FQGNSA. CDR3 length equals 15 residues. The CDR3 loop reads CASSLGSGGVYEQYF. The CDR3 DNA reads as TGTGCCAGCAGCTTAGGTAGCGGGGGAGTTTACGAGCAGTACTTC.

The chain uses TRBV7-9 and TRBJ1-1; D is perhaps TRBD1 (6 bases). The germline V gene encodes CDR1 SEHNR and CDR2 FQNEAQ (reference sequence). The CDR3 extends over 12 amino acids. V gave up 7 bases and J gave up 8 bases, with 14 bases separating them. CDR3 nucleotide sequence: TGTGCCAGCACTTGGGGGGGGCAAGAAGCTTTCTTT. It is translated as CASTWGGQEAFF.

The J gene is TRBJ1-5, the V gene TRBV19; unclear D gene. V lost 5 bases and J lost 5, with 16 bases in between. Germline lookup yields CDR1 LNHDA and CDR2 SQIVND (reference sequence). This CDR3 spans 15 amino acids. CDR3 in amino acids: CASSQIGPRDQPQHF. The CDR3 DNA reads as TGTGCCAGTAGTCAGATTGGGCCCAGAGATCAGCCCCAGCATTTT.

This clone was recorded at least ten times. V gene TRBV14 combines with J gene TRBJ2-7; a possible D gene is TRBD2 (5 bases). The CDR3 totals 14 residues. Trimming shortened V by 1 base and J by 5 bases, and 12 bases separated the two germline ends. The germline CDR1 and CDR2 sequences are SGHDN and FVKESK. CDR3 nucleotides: TGTGCCAGCAGCCAAGGAGGGCAAAGGCACGAGCAGTACTTC. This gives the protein CASSQGGQRHEQYF. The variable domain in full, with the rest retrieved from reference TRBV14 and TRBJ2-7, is EAGVTQFPSHSVIEKGQTVTLRCDPISGHDNLYWYRRVMGKEIKFLLHFVKESKQDESGMPNNRFLAERTGGTYSTLKVQPAELEDSGVYFCASSQGGQRHEQYFGPGTRLTVT.

CDR3 in DNA: TGCGCCAGTTCGGCGGGGGCCGGAGATACGCAGTATTTT. Its protein product is CASSAGAGDTQYF. The chain uses TRBV4-1 and TRBJ2-3, with a weak D call TRBD2 (7 bases). V was cut by 9 bases and J by 5 bases, with 15 bases left in between. Germline CDR1 and CDR2: MGHRA and YSYEKL. The CDR3 covers 13 residues.

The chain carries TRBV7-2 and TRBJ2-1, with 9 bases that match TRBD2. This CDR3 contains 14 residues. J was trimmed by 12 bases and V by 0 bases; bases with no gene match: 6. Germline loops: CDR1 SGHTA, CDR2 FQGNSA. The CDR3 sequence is CASSLASGLAGQFF. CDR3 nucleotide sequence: TGTGCCAGCAGCTTAGCCTCGGGACTAGCCGGGCAGTTCTTC.

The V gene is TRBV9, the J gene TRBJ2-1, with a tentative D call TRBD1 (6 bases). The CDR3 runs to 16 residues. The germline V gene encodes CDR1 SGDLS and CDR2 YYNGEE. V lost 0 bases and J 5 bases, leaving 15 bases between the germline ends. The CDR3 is CASSVDPRGTNNEQFF. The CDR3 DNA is TGTGCCAGCAGCGTAGATCCCAGGGGAACCAACAATGAGCAGTTCTTC.

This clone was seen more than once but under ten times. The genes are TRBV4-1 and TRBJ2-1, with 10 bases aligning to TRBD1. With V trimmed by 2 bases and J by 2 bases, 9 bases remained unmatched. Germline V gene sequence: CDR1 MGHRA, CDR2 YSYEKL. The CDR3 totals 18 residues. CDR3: CASSQWEPDRGTYNEQFF. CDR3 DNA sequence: TGCGCCAGCAGCCAATGGGAACCGGACAGGGGGACCTACAATGAGCAGTTCTTC.

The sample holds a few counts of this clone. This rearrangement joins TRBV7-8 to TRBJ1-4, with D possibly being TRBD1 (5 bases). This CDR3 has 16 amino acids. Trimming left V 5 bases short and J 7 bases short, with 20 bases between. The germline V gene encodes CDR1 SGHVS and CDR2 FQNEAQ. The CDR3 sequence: CASSQGVAGRGEKLFF. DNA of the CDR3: TGTGCCAGCAGCCAGGGTGTGGCGGGGAGAGGTGAAAAACTGTTTTTT.

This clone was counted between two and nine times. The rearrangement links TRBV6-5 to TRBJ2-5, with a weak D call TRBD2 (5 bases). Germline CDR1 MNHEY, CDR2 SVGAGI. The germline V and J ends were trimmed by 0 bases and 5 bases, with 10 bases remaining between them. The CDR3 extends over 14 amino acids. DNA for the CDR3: TGTGCCAGCAGTTACTCTGGTCCGGGGGAGACCCAGTACTTC. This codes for CASSYSGPGETQYF.

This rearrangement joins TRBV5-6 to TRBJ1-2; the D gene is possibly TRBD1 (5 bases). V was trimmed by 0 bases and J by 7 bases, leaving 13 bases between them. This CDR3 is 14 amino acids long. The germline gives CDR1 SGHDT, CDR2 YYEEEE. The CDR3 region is CASSLGLDKGGYTF. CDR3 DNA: TGTGCCAGCAGCTTGGGGCTGGACAAAGGTGGCTACACCTTC.

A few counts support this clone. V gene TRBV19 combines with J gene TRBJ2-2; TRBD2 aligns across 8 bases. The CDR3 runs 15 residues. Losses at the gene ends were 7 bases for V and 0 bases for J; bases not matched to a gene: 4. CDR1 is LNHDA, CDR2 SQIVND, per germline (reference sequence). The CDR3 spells CASIQRGPNTGELFF. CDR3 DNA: TGTGCCAGTATCCAGCGGGGGCCGAACACCGGGGAGCTGTTTTTT.

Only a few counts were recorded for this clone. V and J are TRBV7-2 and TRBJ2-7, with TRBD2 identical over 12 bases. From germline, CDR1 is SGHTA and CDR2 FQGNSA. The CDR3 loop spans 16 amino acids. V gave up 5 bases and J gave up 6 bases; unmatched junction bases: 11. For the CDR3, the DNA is TGTGCCAGCAGCCCGCTAGCGGGGGGGCCTTACTCCGAGCAGTACTTC. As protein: CASSPLAGGPYSEQYF.

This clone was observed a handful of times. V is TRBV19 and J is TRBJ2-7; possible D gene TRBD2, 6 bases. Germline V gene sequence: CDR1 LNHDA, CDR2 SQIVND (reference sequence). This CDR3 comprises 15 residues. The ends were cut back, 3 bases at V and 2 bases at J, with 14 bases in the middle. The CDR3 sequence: CASSIGTAAPYEQYF. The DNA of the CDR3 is TGTGCCAGTAGTATCGGGACTGCTGCCCCCTACGAGCAGTACTTC. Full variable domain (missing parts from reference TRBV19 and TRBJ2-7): DGGITQSPKYLFRKEGQNVTLSCEQNLNHDAMYWYRQDPGQGLRLIYYSQIVNDFQKGDIAEGYSVSREKKESFPLTVTSAQKNPTAFYLCASSIGTAAPYEQYFGPGTRLTVT.

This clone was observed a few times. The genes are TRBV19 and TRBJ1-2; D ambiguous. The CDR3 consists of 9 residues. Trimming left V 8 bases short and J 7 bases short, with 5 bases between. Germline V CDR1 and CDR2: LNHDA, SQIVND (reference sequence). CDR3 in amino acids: CASGSGYTF. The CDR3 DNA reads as TGTGCCAGTGGCTCTGGCTACACCTTC. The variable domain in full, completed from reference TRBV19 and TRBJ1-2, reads DGGITQSPKYLFRKEGQNVTLSCEQNLNHDAMYWYRQDPGQGLRLIYYSQIVNDFQKGDIAEGYSVSREKKESFPLTVTSAQKNPTAFYLCASGSGYTFGSGTRLTVV.

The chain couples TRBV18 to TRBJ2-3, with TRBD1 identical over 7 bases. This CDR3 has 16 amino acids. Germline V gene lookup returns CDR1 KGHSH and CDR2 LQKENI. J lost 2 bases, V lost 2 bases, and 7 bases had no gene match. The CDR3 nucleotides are TGTGCCAGCTCACCATTCTACAGGGGAGACACAGATACGCAGTATTTT. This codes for CASSPFYRGDTDTQYF. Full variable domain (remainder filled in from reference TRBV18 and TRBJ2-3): NAGVMQNPRHLVRRRGQEARLRCSPMKGHSHVYWYRQLPEEGLKFMVYLQKENIIDESGMPKERFSAEFPKEGPSILRIQQVVRGDSAAYFCASSPFYRGDTDTQYFGPGTRLTVL.

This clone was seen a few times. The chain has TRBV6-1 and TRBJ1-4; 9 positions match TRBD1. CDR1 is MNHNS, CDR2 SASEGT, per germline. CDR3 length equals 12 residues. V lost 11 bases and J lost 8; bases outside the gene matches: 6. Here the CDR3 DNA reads TGTGCCGGGGGACAGGGATGGGAAAAACTGTTTTTT. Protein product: CAGGQGWEKLFF.

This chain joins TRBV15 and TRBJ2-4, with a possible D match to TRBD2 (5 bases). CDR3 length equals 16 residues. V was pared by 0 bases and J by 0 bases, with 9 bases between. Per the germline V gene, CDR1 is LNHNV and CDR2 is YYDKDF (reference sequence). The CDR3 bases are TGTGCCACCAGCAGAGATGGACTCCAAGCCAAAAACATTCAGTACTTC. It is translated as CATSRDGLQAKNIQYF.

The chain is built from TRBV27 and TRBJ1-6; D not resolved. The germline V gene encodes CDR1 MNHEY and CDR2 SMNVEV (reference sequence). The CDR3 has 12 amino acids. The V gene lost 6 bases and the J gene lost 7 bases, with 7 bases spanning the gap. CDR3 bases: TGTGCCAGCAGCGAGAGAAATTCACCCCTCCACTTT. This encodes CASSERNSPLHF.

The CDR3 nucleotides are TGTGCCAGCAGCCCCCTAGTAGGGCGGGGGCACAATTTCTACGAGCAGTACTTC. It is translated as CASSPLVGRGHNFYEQYF. This chain uses TRBV27 with TRBJ2-7; D perhaps matches TRBD2 (7 bases). The CDR3 covers 18 residues. V was trimmed by 6 bases and J by 3 bases, leaving 27 bases between them. Germline-derived CDR1 and CDR2 are MNHEY and SMNVEV (reference sequence).

CDR3 sequence: CASSNTAGTGTQHF. As DNA, the CDR3 is TGTGCCAGCAGTAATACCGCCGGGACAGGGACCCAGCATTTT. The chain uses TRBV27 and TRBJ1-5; 9 bases line up with TRBD1. There are 14 residues in the CDR3. The trim removed 5 bases at V and 11 bases at J, leaving 10 bases unmatched. CDR1 and CDR2 from the germline V gene are MNHEY and SMNVEV (reference sequence).

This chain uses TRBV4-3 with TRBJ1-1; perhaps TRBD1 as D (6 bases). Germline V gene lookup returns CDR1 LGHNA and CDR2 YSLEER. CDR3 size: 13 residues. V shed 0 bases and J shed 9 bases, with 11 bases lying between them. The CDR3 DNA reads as TGCGCCAGCAGCCAAGAACAGGACAGAAAAGCTTTCTTT. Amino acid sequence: CASSQEQDRKAFF.

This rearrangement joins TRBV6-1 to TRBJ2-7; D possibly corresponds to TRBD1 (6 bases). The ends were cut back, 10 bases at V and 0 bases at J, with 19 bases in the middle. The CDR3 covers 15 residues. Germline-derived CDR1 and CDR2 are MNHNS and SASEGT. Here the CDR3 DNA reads TGTGCCAACAGGGCCGATACGGGATCCTCCTACGAGCAGTACTTC. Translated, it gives CANRADTGSSYEQYF.

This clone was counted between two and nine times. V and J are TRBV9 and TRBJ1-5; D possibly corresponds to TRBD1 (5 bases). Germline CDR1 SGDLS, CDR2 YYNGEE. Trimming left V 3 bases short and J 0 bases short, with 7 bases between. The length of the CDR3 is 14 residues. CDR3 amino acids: CASSAQDSNQPQHF. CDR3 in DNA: TGTGCCAGCAGCGCACAGGATAGCAATCAGCCCCAGCATTTT. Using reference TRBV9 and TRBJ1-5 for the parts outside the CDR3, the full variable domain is DSGVTQTPKHLITATGQRVTLRCSPRSGDLSVYWYQQSLDQGLQFLIQYYNGEERAKGNILERFSAQQFPDLHSELNLSSLELGDSALYFCASSAQDSNQPQHFGDGTRLSIL.